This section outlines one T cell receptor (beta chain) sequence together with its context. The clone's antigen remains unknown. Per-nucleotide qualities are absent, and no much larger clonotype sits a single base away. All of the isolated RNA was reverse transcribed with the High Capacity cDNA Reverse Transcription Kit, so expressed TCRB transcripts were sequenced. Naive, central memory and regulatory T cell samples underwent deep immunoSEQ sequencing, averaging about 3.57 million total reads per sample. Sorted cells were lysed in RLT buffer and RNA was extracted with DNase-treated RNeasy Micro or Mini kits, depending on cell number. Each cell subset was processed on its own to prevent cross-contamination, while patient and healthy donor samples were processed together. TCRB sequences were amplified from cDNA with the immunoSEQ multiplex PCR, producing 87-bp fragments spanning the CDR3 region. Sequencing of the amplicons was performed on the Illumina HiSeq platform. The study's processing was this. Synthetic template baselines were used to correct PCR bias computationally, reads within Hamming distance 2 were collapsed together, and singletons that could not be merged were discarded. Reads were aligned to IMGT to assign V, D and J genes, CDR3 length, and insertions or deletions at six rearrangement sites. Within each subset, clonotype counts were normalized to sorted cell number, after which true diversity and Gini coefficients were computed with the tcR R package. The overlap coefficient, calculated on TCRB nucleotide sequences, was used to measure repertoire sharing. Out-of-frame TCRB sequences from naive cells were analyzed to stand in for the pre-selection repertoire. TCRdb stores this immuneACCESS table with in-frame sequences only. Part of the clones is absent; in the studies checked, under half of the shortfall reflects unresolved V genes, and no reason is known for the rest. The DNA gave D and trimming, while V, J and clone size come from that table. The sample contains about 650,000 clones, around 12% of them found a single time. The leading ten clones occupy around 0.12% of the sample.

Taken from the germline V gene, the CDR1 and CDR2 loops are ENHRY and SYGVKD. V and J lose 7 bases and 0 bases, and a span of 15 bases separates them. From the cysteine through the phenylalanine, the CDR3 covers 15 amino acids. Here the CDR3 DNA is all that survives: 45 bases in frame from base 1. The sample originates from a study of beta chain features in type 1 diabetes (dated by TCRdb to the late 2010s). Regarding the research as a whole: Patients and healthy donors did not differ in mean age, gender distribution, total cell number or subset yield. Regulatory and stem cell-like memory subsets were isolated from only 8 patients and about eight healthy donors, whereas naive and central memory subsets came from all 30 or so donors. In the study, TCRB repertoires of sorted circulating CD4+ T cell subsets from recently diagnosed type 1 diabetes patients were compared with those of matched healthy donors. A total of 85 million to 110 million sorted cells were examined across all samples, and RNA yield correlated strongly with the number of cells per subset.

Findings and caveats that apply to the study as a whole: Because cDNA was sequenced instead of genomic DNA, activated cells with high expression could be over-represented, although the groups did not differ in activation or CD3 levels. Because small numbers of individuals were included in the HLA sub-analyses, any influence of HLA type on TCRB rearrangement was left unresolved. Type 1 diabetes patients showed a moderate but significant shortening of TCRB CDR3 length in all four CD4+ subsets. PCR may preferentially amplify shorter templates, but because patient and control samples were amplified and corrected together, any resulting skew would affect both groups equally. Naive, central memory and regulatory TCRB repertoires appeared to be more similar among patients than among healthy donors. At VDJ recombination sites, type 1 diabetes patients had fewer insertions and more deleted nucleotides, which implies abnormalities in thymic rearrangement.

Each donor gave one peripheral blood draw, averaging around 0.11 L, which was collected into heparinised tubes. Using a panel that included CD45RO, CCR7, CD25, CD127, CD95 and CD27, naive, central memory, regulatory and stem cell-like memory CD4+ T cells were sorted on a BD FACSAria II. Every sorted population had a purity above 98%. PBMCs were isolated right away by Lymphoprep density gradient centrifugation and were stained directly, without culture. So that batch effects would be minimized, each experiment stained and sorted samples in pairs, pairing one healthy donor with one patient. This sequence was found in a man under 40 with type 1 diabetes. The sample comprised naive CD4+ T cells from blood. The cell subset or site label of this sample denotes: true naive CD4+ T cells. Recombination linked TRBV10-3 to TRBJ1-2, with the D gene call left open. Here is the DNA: TGTGCCATCACCGCTACTAGTCGGACTAACTATGGCTACACCTTC. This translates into CAITATSRTNYGYTF.